Shown below are 8 T cell receptor beta chains from a single sample sequenced in a study of CD8 T cells in ankylosing spondylitis. Each CDR3 protein gets one entry after TCRdb re-called the 5' RACE reads with MiXCR. The data contain around 300,000 distinct CDR3 sequences, about 15% of them singletons. Sequencing input: blood, either unsorted or a sorted T cell fraction (not recorded which). Receptor source: a male donor with ankylosing spondylitis or in good health (not recorded which).

The chain has TRBV19 and TRBJ1-2; D possibly corresponds to TRBD1 (6 bases). Germline CDR1 LNHDA, CDR2 SQIVND (reference sequence). Trimming removed 7 bases from V and 3 bases from J, with 18 bases in between. This CDR3 has 15 amino acids. The CDR3 protein is CASTISGTQDYGYTF. The CDR3 nucleotides read TGTGCCAGTACCATATCCGGGACACAAGACTATGGCTACACCTTC.

The table lists this clonotype with a few counts. V and J are TRBV11-2 and TRBJ2-2; 11 bases align to TRBD2. Germline V CDR1 and CDR2: SGHAT, FQNNGV. Trimming removed 5 bases from V and 1 base from J; junction bases left unmatched: 15. This CDR3 region has 20 residues. Written as DNA, the CDR3 is TGTGCCAGCAGCCCCCGCCGGACCATACTAGCGGGAGAGAACACCGGGGAGCTGTTTTTT. This translates into CASSPRRTILAGENTGELFF. The variable domain in full, with the rest retrieved from reference TRBV11-2 and TRBJ2-2, is EAGVAQSPRYKIIEKRQSVAFWCNPISGHATLYWYQQILGQGPKLLIQFQNNGVVDDSQLPKDRFSAERLKGVDSTLKIQPAKLEDSAVYLCASSPRRTILAGENTGELFFGEGSRLTVL.

The genes are TRBV7-6 and TRBJ2-7; weak D call: TRBD2 (6 bases). V lost 0 bases and J lost 0, with 15 bases in between. The CDR3 covers 17 residues. The germline gives CDR1 SGHVS, CDR2 FNYEAQ. CDR3 sequence: CASSLAAGGTSSYEQYF. CDR3 in DNA: TGTGCCAGCAGCTTAGCGGCAGGCGGGACGAGCTCCTACGAGCAGTACTTC.

This clonotype was observed a handful of times. The chain uses TRBV2 and TRBJ2-7; D is unresolved. Trimming removed 7 bases from V and 2 bases from J, with 12 bases in between. Germline V gene sequence: CDR1 SNHLY, CDR2 FYNNEI. This CDR3 spans 13 amino acids. CDR3 DNA sequence: TGTGCCAGCAATGAGCCTTACACCTACGAGCAGTACTTC. Its protein product is CASNEPYTYEQYF.

This clonotype was found a few times. V usage is TRBV7-9 and J usage is TRBJ1-5, with D tentatively TRBD1 (6 bases). This CDR3 is built from 12 residues. Germline lookup yields CDR1 SEHNR and CDR2 FQNEAQ (reference sequence). The V and J ends lost 4 bases and 7 bases respectively, with 8 bases between them. CDR3 DNA: TGTGCCAGCAGCTATGGACAGCAGCCCCAGCATTTT. Protein: CASSYGQQPQHF. Full variable domain (rest looked up from reference TRBV7-9 and TRBJ1-5): DTGVSQNPRHKITKRGQNVTFRCDPISEHNRLYWYRQTLGQGPEFLTYFQNEAQLEKSRLLSDRFSAERPKGSFSTLEIQRTEQGDSAMYLCASSYGQQPQHFGDGTRLSIL.

The chain combines TRBV19 with TRBJ2-1; 10 bases agree with TRBD2. V shed 8 bases and J 9 bases; nucleotides not matched to a gene: 16. The CDR3 has 16 amino acids. From germline, CDR1 is LNHDA and CDR2 SQIVND (reference sequence). In DNA form, the CDR3 reads TGTGCCAGTTCCCTAGCGGGAGTTTCCCTGGCGCCTGAGCAGTTCTTC. This sequence encodes CASSLAGVSLAPEQFF.

The rearrangement joins TRBV27 to TRBJ2-2; 11 nucleotides match TRBD2. Germline V gene sequence: CDR1 MNHEY, CDR2 SMNVEV (reference sequence). The CDR3 runs 16 residues. The junction had 10 bases not matched to a gene; V was cut back by 7 bases and J by 6 bases. CDR3 sequence: CASKISGRAGAGELFF. The CDR3 DNA is TGTGCCAGCAAGATTAGCGGGAGGGCCGGCGCCGGGGAGCTGTTTTTT.

This clonotype came up many times. The gene calls are TRBV5-6 and TRBJ2-5, with a possible D match to TRBD2 (6 bases). Germline loops: CDR1 SGHDT, CDR2 YYEEEE. V was cut by 3 bases and J by 5 bases, with 11 bases left in between. This CDR3 has 13 residues. DNA of the CDR3: TGTGCCAGCAGCTCTCGGGACTCGGAGACCCAGTACTTC. Its translation: CASSSRDSETQYF.